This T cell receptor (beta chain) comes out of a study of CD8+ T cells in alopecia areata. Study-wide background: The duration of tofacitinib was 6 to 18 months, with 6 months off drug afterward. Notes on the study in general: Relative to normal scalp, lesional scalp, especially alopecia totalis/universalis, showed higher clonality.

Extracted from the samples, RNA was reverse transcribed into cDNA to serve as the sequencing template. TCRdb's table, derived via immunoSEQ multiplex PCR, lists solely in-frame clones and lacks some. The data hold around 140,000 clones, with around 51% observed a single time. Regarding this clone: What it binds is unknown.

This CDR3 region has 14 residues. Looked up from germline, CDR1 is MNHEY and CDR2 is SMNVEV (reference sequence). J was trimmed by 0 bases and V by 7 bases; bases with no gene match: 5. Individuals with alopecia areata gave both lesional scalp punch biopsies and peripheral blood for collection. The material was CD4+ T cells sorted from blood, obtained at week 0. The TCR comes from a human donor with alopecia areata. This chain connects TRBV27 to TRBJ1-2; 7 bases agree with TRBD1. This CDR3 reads CASTRTGSNYGYTF. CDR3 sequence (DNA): TGTGCCAGCACCCGGACAGGATCTAACTATGGCTACACCTTC.